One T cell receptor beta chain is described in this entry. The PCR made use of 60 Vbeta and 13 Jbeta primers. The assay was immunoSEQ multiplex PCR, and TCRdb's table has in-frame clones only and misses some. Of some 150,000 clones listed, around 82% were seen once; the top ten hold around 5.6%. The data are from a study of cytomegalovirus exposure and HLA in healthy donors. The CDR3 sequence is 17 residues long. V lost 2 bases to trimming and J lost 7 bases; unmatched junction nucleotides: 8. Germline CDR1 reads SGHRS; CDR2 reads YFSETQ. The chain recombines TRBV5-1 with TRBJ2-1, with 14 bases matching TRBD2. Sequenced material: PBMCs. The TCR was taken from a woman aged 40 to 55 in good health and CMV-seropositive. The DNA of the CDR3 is TGCGCCAGCAGCTTCGGGACTAGCGGGAGTATATCAAATGAGCAGTTCTTC. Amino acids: CASSFGTSGSISNEQFF.